Shown below are 7 T cell receptor beta chains from a single sample sequenced in a study of shared clonotypes between healthy human individuals. TCRdb's table, derived via immunoSEQ multiplex PCR, lists solely in-frame clones and lacks some. The data show a few million clones, roughly 93% seen once. Sequenced sample: naive CD4+ T cells from PBMCs. Specified subset: CD45RA+ positively selected. The receptor set was obtained from a man in his late teens or twenties in good health. Some clones in this sample may be carry-over from other donors' samples.

V is TRBV11-2 and J is TRBJ2-1; 7 bases agree with TRBD2. V was pared by 0 bases and J by 4 bases, with 6 bases of the junction left unmatched. The CDR3 runs to 16 residues. The germline CDR1 and CDR2 sequences are SGHAT and FQNNGV. The CDR3 region is CASSLDAERGYNEQFF. The CDR3, as DNA: TGTGCCAGCAGCTTAGATGCTGAGCGGGGATACAATGAGCAGTTCTTC.

The rearrangement joins TRBV6-1 to TRBJ2-1; no clear D gene. This CDR3 has 12 residues. The V and J ends lost 8 bases and 8 bases respectively, with 13 bases between them. The germline V gene encodes CDR1 MNHNS and CDR2 SASEGT. The DNA of the CDR3 is TGTGCCAGCTCGAGAGTCAGCGATGAGCAGTTCTTC. Translation: CASSRVSDEQFF.

As concerns this clone: Other DNA sequences in the same sample also yield this CDR3. The V and J genes are TRBV11-2 and TRBJ2-7; no reliable D call. Trimming took 5 bases from V and 3 from J, leaving 11 bases between them. The germline CDR1 and CDR2 sequences are SGHAT and FQNNGV. CDR3 length equals 13 residues. CDR3 DNA sequence: TGTGCCAGCAGCCCGAGAACGATCTACGAGCAGTACTTC. Residues: CASSPRTIYEQYF.

The V gene is TRBV7-3, the J gene TRBJ2-2, with 10 bases matching TRBD2. The CDR3 is 16 residues long. V trimming: 5 bases; J trimming: 5 bases; junction bases outside the gene matches: 8. Germline V CDR1 and CDR2: SGHTA, FQGTGA. As DNA, the CDR3 is TGTGCCAGCAGCAGTCTAGCGGGAGCGGAAACCGGGGAGCTGTTTTTT. Its protein is CASSSLAGAETGELFF.

The chain is built from TRBV5-4 and TRBJ1-1; no clear D gene. The V end was cut by 4 bases, the J end by 1 base, with 8 bases between. The germline V gene encodes CDR1 SGHNT and CDR2 YYREEE (reference sequence). CDR3 length equals 13 residues. The CDR3 reads CASSAGRNTEAFF. The CDR3 region has the DNA TGTGCCAGCAGCGCCGGAAGGAACACTGAAGCTTTCTTT.

The rearrangement uses TRBV27 and TRBJ1-6, with 8 nucleotides matching TRBD1. Losses at the gene ends were 4 bases for V and 6 bases for J; bases not matched to a gene: 8. Germline CDR1 is MNHEY and CDR2 is SMNVEV (reference sequence). The CDR3 has 16 residues. This chain's CDR3 is CASSSYRDRFNSPLHF. The DNA of the CDR3 is TGTGCCAGCAGTTCATACCGGGACAGGTTTAATTCACCCCTCCACTTT.

The chain has TRBV7-2 and TRBJ2-1, with a weak D call TRBD1 (7 bases). V was shortened by 6 bases and J by 2 bases, with 17 bases between the two germline ends. The CDR3 length is 16 residues. Per germline, CDR1 SGHTA and CDR2 FQGNSA. This CDR3 reads CASSRAGQGAYNEQFF. In DNA form, the CDR3 reads TGTGCCAGCAGTCGGGCGGGGCAGGGGGCCTACAATGAGCAGTTCTTC.